A single sample gave rise to the 19 T cell receptor beta chains below, sequenced in a study of tumor-infiltrating lymphocytes in primary liver carcinoma. Starting from around 500 ng of total RNA, TCR beta cDNA was produced with a primer in the constant region. Investigators got TCR beta libraries out of three nested multiplex PCR rounds, done with slightly modified ARM-PCR. The two initial PCR rounds, around 10 cycles each, used TRBV1-TRBV30 forward and C-beta reverse primers. TCRdb re-called the multiplex PCR reads with MiXCR, one entry per CDR3 protein. The sample shows almost 200,000 distinct CDR3 sequences, 65% of them seen only once. Extraction also yielded germline DNA, while blood RNA was obtained from unsorted whole blood. Sequencing used peripheral blood. The receptors were sampled from a woman aged 55 to 70 with primary liver carcinoma and hepatitis B virus infection.

CDR3 nucleotides: TGCAGCGCAGCCAGGAGAGCCGGGGAGCTGTTTTTT. This codes for CSAARRAGELFF. The chain couples TRBV20-1 to TRBJ2-2; no definite D call. This CDR3 is 12 amino acids long. Germline values: CDR1 DFQATT, CDR2 SNEGSKA (reference sequence).

As for this clonotype: This could be a read error, since a much larger clone is one nucleotide away. The chain uses TRBV6-5 and TRBJ2-3, with 11 bases lining up with TRBD2. The CDR3 sequence is 18 residues long. Per the germline V gene, CDR1 is MNHEY and CDR2 is SVGAGI. CDR3 coding DNA: TGTGGCAGCCAGGATGGGGTGCTAGCGGGAGGCGGCACAGATACGCAGTATTTT. Translated, it gives CGSQDGVLAGGGTDTQYF.

This clonotype was detected only a few times. The gene calls are TRBV6-2 or TRBV6-3 and TRBJ2-1, with 14 bases identical to TRBD2. Germline V CDR1 and CDR2: MNHEY, SVGEGT. This CDR3 comprises 16 residues. Trimming took 8 bases from V and 8 from J; bases not matched to a gene: 11. CDR3 DNA: TGTGCCAGCGGGCCCCCCGGGACTAGCGGGAGTTATGAGCAGTTCTTC. As protein: CASGPPGTSGSYEQFF.

A remark on this clonotype: Germline and junction disagree at one end, which may indicate a read error. The chain combines TRBV6-6 with TRBJ1-2, with 7 bases lining up with TRBD1. The CDR3 covers 13 residues. The germline CDR1 and CDR2 sequences are MNHNY and SVGAGI (reference sequence). The chain's CDR3 is CASIYGNRGGYTF. CDR3 DNA: TGTGCCAGCATTTACGGCAACAGGGGCGGCTACACCTTC.

This clonotype has at least ten counts. This chain uses TRBV12-3 or TRBV12-4 with TRBJ1-2, with D possibly TRBD1 on 5 matching bases. Trimming pared 4 bases from V and 10 bases from J, leaving 16 bases between. The length of the CDR3 is 13 residues. CDR3 protein: CASSYGTPAVYTF. CDR3 nucleotides: TGTGCCAGCAGTTACGGGACCCCCGCAGTCTACACCTTC.

This rearrangement joins TRBV11-2 to TRBJ2-5; perhaps TRBD2 as D (5 bases). The germline CDR1 and CDR2 sequences are SGHAT and FQNNGV. The CDR3 runs 15 residues. This CDR3 is CAGSLRPAEQETQYF. As DNA, the CDR3 is TGTGCTGGCAGCTTAAGGCCAGCGGAACAAGAGACCCAGTACTTC.

Points on this clonotype: One end of the junction is discordant with germline, which a read error may explain. The CDR3 DNA is TGTGCCAGCTGGGAATTGGGGACTAGCCCTAATGTGCAGTTCTTC. It encodes CASWELGTSPNVQFF. The chain has TRBV2 and TRBJ2-1; the match to TRBD2 covers 9 bases. This CDR3 has 15 amino acids. The germline V gene encodes CDR1 SNHLY and CDR2 FYNNEI.

This chain uses TRBV28 with TRBJ2-2; 14 nucleotides agree with TRBD2. This CDR3 spans 18 amino acids. V lost 4 bases, J lost 5 bases, and 9 bases stayed unmatched. CDR1 is MDHEN and CDR2 is SYDVKM in the germline V gene. CDR3 sequence: CASSSPGTSGSWTGELFF. The DNA for the CDR3 is TGTGCCAGCAGTTCGCCAGGGACTAGCGGGAGTTGGACCGGGGAGCTGTTTTTT.

This clonotype appeared a few times. The chain is built from TRBV28 and TRBJ1-2; D not resolved. This CDR3 comprises 15 residues. Germline lookup yields CDR1 MDHEN and CDR2 SYDVKM. Trimming stripped 3 bases from V and 3 bases from J, with 14 bases between. The CDR3, as DNA: TGTGCCAGCAGTTTTATGTCCTCGGCAGACTATGGCTACACCTTC. This codes for CASSFMSSADYGYTF.

Many counts were recorded for this clonotype. The chain combines TRBV6-6 with TRBJ2-3; 10 bases fit TRBD2. CDR1 is MNHNY, CDR2 SVGAGI, per germline (reference sequence). J gave up 6 bases and V 8 bases, and 5 bases lay outside the gene matches. The CDR3 extends over 13 amino acids. CDR3 loop: CASLAGGRDTQYF. The CDR3 DNA is TGTGCCAGCTTAGCGGGAGGTCGGGATACGCAGTATTTT.

With regard to this clonotype: The final CDR3 position lacks the conserved phenylalanine or tryptophan, pointing to a likely read error. The gene calls are TRBV6-1 and TRBJ2-7, with D perhaps TRBD1 or TRBD2 (6 bases each). Germline CDR1 is MNHNS and CDR2 is SASEGT. Trimming cost V 3 bases and J 0 bases, with 12 bases left between them. The CDR3 spans 15 residues. The CDR3 is CASSDPGDSSYEQYL. The CDR3 DNA sequence: TGTGCCAGCAGTGACCCAGGGGACTCCTCCTACGAGCAGTACCTC.

A note on this clonotype: One junction end disagrees with the germline gene, perhaps due to a read error. The chain links TRBV11-3 to TRBJ2-3; unclear D gene. The CDR3 runs to 13 residues. Germline V CDR1 and CDR2: SGHNT, YENEEA. CDR3 coding DNA: TGTGCCAGCAGCCCGACACTCGAAGATAGGCAGTATTTT. This sequence encodes CASSPTLEDRQYF.

For this clonotype: At one end, the junction sequence differs from germline, possibly due to a read error. The chain uses TRBV7-8 and TRBJ2-1; D not resolved. Per germline, CDR1 SGHVS and CDR2 FQNEAQ. The CDR3 covers 13 residues. CDR3 in amino acids: CASSFEEVLVQLF. The CDR3 region has the DNA TGTGCCAGCAGTTTCGAAGAGGTGCTGGTGCAGCTCTTC.

This clonotype was seen more than once but under ten times. The chain is built from TRBV28 and TRBJ2-4; perhaps TRBD1 as D (5 bases). The CDR3 sequence is 13 residues long. V lost 8 bases, J lost 2 bases, and 10 bases lay in between. Germline V gene data show CDR1 as MDHEN and CDR2 as SYDVKM. CDR3 coding DNA: TGTGCCAGCCGGCAGGGTACCAAAAACATTCAGTACTTC. It specifies CASRQGTKNIQYF.

As to this clonotype: The conserved final phenylalanine or tryptophan is absent from the CDR3, which likely points to a read error. This chain connects TRBV6-1 to TRBJ2-7; TRBD2 matches at 13 bases. CDR1 is MNHNS, CDR2 SASEGT, per germline. This CDR3 has 18 residues. The junction had 11 bases not matched to a gene; V was cut back by 4 bases and J by 2 bases. CDR3 loop: CASSGQGEGLAGPYEQYY. Written as DNA, the CDR3 is TGTGCCAGCAGTGGACAGGGGGAGGGACTAGCGGGACCCTACGAGCAGTACTAC.

In its sample, this clonotype was seen a few times. This may stem from a read error, because a much larger clone lies one nucleotide away. The rearrangement uses TRBV12-3 or TRBV12-4 and TRBJ1-3; 11 bases are shared with TRBD1. This CDR3 has 17 residues. The DNA for the CDR3 is TGTGCCAGCGGTTTGGGGACAGGGGGGAGCTCTGGAAACACCATATGTTTT. This codes for CASGLGTGGSSGNTICF.

Sample share makes this clonotype medium-sized. The chain is built from TRBV11-2 and TRBJ2-5; D gene unclear. The CDR3 is 13 residues long. Germline values: CDR1 SGHAT, CDR2 FQNNGV. V shed 5 bases and J shed 0 bases, with 7 bases lying between them. The CDR3 DNA follows: TGTGCCAGCAGCACCCCGTACCAAGAGACCCAGTACTTC. This sequence encodes CASSTPYQETQYF.

The chain recombines TRBV6-6 with TRBJ2-5; D is uncertain. The CDR3 extends over 13 amino acids. The germline CDR1 and CDR2 sequences are MNHNY and SVGAGI (reference sequence). Trimming removed 4 bases from V and 0 bases from J, with 6 bases in between. CDR3 sequence: CASSLGYQETQYF. DNA for the CDR3: TGTGCCAGCAGTTTAGGGTACCAAGAGACCCAGTACTTC.

This clonotype was detected only once. This rearrangement joins TRBV4-1 to TRBJ2-7; D is perhaps TRBD1 (6 bases). V lost 3 bases to trimming and J lost 3 bases, with 15 bases between them. Germline CDR1 and CDR2: MGHRA and YSYEKL. The CDR3 length is 15 residues. As DNA, the CDR3 is TGCGCCAGCAGCCATGGGGGACAAGGCTACTACGAGCAGTACTTC. Its protein product is CASSHGGQGYYEQYF.